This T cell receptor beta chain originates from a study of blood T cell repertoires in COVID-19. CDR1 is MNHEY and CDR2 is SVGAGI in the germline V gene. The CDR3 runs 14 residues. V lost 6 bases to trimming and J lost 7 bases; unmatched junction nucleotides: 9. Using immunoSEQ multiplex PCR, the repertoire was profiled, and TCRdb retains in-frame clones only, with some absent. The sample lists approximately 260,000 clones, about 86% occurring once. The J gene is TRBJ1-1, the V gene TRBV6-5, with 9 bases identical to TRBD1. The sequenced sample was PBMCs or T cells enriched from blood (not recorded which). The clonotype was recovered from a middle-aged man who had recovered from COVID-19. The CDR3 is CASRASGTGFEAFF. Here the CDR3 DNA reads TGTGCCAGCAGAGCCTCCGGGACAGGGTTTGAAGCTTTCTTT.